The 31 T cell receptor beta chains listed next were all sequenced from one sample in a study of T cell responses to AZD1222 COVID-19 vaccine. This table comes from immunoSEQ multiplex PCR, and its TCRdb copy is limited to in-frame clones, with some not included. The table shows 140,000 to 150,000 clones, with under 95% occurring only once. Sequencing used peripheral blood, obtained on day 0 of AZD1222 vaccination. Receptors were obtained from an adult in good health.

The chain combines TRBV13 with TRBJ2-5; 14 bases map to TRBD2. The CDR3 consists of 15 residues. CDR1 is PRHDT, CDR2 FYEKMQ, per germline (reference sequence). With V trimmed by 5 bases and J by 6 bases, 5 bases remained unmatched. The CDR3 protein is CASSLGTSGGKTQYF. The CDR3, as DNA: TGTGCCAGCAGCCTTGGGACTAGCGGGGGAAAGACCCAGTACTTC. The whole variable domain, filled in from reference TRBV13 and TRBJ2-5, reads AAGVIQSPRHLIKEKRETATLKCYPIPRHDTVYWYQQGPGQDPQFLISFYEKMQSDKGSIPDRFSAQQFSDYHSELNMSSLELGDSALYFCASSLGTSGGKTQYFGPGTRLLVL.

Here the CDR3 reads CASSFASRGYTF. The CDR3 DNA follows: TGTGCCAGCAGCTTCGCGAGTCGTGGCTACACCTTC. This rearrangement joins TRBV5-6 to TRBJ1-2; D is unclear. With 2 bases removed from V and 7 bases from J, the gap between germline ends came to 9 bases. The germline V gene has CDR1 SGHDT and CDR2 YYEEEE. This CDR3 region has 12 residues.

This clone was observed once. The V and J genes are TRBV10-2 and TRBJ1-1; D unresolved. This CDR3 has 14 amino acids. V was shortened by 6 bases and J by 0 bases, with 11 bases between the two germline ends. Germline CDR1 reads WSHSY; CDR2 reads SAAADI. The chain's CDR3 is CASRGWALNTEAFF. The CDR3 nucleotides read TGCGCCAGCAGAGGATGGGCCCTGAACACTGAAGCTTTCTTT.

The chain couples TRBV5-4 to TRBJ1-4; a possible D gene is TRBD1 (6 bases). Germline-derived CDR1 and CDR2 are SGHNT and YYREEE (reference sequence). Trimming cost V 3 bases and J 5 bases, with 8 bases left between them. The CDR3 sequence is 13 residues long. For the CDR3, the DNA is TGTGCCAGCAGCTCTGGACAGAATGAAAAACTGTTTTTT. It is translated as CASSSGQNEKLFF.

The chain links TRBV29-1 to TRBJ1-2, with 10 bases fitting TRBD1. Germline loops: CDR1 SQVTM, CDR2 ANQGSEA. With 8 bases clipped from V and 8 bases from J, the junction kept 14 bases outside the gene matches. There are 14 residues in the CDR3. The CDR3 sequence: CSTLGQGELNGYTF. In DNA, the CDR3 is TGCAGCACCCTTGGACAGGGGGAATTAAACGGCTACACCTTC.

V usage is TRBV12-3 or TRBV12-4 and J usage is TRBJ1-2; the D gene is possibly TRBD1 (5 bases). This CDR3 spans 12 amino acids. The V end lost 6 bases, the J end lost 6 bases, and 11 bases lay between the germline ends. For the CDR3, the DNA is TGTGCCAGCAGCAAGGGGCTGGATGGCTACACCTTC. Amino acid sequence: CASSKGLDGYTF.

The chain combines TRBV10-3 with TRBJ1-3; tentatively, D is TRBD1 (6 bases). Trimming took 6 bases from V and 0 from J, leaving 12 bases between them. The length of the CDR3 is 15 residues. Per germline, CDR1 ENHRY and CDR2 SYGVKD. CDR3 DNA: TGTGCCATCAGGGACAGCGAGAGCTCTGGAAACACCATATATTTT. This encodes CAIRDSESSGNTIYF.

The V call is TRBV30, the J call TRBJ1-2; 8 bases map to TRBD1. The germline V gene has CDR1 GTSNPN and CDR2 SVGIG (reference sequence). The V gene end was trimmed by 8 bases and the J gene end by 7 bases; junction bases not matched to a gene: 9. This CDR3 comprises 12 residues. The CDR3 coding sequence is TGTGCCGGAGTCAGGGGGCTTGGTGGCTACACCTTC. This sequence encodes CAGVRGLGGYTF.

The chain couples TRBV4-1 to TRBJ2-5; D gene ambiguous. The germline CDR1 and CDR2 sequences are MGHRA and YSYEKL. The CDR3 spans 15 residues. V was trimmed by 4 bases and J by 0 bases, leaving 12 bases between them. The CDR3 loop is CASSRGRLYQETQYF. The DNA of the CDR3 is TGCGCCAGCAGCCGTGGACGCCTCTACCAAGAGACCCAGTACTTC.

The genes are TRBV6-6 and TRBJ1-1, with D possibly TRBD1 on 6 matching bases. The germline gives CDR1 MNHNY, CDR2 SVGAGI (reference sequence). This CDR3 has 14 residues. The ends were cut back, 5 bases at V and 8 bases at J, with 18 bases in the middle. The CDR3 DNA follows: TGTGCCAGCAGTCACCCCGGGACAATCCTAGAAGCTTTCTTT. This sequence encodes CASSHPGTILEAFF.

The chain employs TRBV5-3 and TRBJ2-5; TRBD2 aligns across 11 bases. TRBV5-3 is sorted into the ORF group, with uncertain function. Unmatched junction bases numbered 7, after V lost 5 bases and J lost 4 bases. CDR3 length: 15 residues. CDR3 in amino acids: CARSQPSGGSETQYF. The CDR3 DNA follows: TGTGCCAGAAGTCAACCTAGCGGGGGGTCAGAGACCCAGTACTTC.

The chain uses TRBV24-1 and TRBJ2-5; D uncertain. Trimming took 3 bases from V and 2 from J, leaving 18 bases between them. There are 17 residues in the CDR3. Germline V lookup: CDR1 KGHDR, CDR2 SFDVKD. The CDR3 bases are TGTGCCACCAGTGATAAAGGCCTCCCTCGGGCACAAGAGACCCAGTACTTC. This translates into CATSDKGLPRAQETQYF.

In this sample, this clone turned up once. This chain uses TRBV29-1 with TRBJ2-5, with 8 bases matching TRBD1. Unmatched junction bases numbered 9, after V lost 3 bases and J lost 9 bases. Germline CDR1 SQVTM, CDR2 ANQGSEA. This CDR3 is built from 13 residues. The CDR3 DNA is TGCAGCGTTGAGACTGGACAGGGATATGCCCAGTACTTC. It specifies CSVETGQGYAQYF.

The rearrangement uses TRBV19 and TRBJ1-4; D ambiguous. CDR1 is LNHDA and CDR2 is SQIVND in the germline V gene (reference sequence). The CDR3 extends over 15 amino acids. The V end was cut by 6 bases, the J end by 7 bases, with 18 bases between. The CDR3 reads CASSNRQGSREKLFF. CDR3 nucleotides: TGTGCCAGTAGCAACCGACAAGGGTCGCGTGAAAAACTGTTTTTT.

V usage is TRBV18 and J usage is TRBJ1-2; 10 bases agree with TRBD1. CDR3 length: 13 amino acids. CDR1 KGHSH and CDR2 LQKENI come from the germline V gene. With V trimmed by 6 bases and J by 4 bases, 2 bases remained unmatched. DNA of the CDR3: TGTGCCAGCTCCGGACAGGGGGTCTATGGCTACACCTTC. Its protein product is CASSGQGVYGYTF.

The chain uses TRBV7-9 and TRBJ1-2; D gene unclear. CDR1 and CDR2 from the germline V gene are SEHNR and FQNEAQ (reference sequence). Trimming took 1 base from V and 7 from J, leaving 13 bases between them. CDR3 length: 14 amino acids. The CDR3 spells CASSLVGRKVGYTF. CDR3 bases: TGTGCCAGCAGCTTAGTGGGCAGAAAAGTTGGCTACACCTTC.

The rearrangement links TRBV6-5 to TRBJ1-2, with D maybe TRBD1 (6 bases). This CDR3 is built from 15 residues. Germline-derived CDR1 and CDR2 are MNHEY and SVGAGI. V lost 5 bases and J 7 bases, leaving 20 bases between the germline ends. CDR3 residues: CASSPRMLGGPGYTF. The CDR3 nucleotides are TGTGCCAGCAGTCCCCGAATGCTCGGGGGGCCTGGCTACACCTTC.

The chain has TRBV2 and TRBJ2-5; D perhaps matches TRBD1 (6 bases). Germline CDR1 is SNHLY and CDR2 is FYNNEI. V was cut by 1 base and J by 5 bases, with 17 bases left in between. The CDR3 totals 16 residues. CDR3 loop: CASSEGASYRVETQYF. CDR3 nucleotide sequence: TGTGCCAGCAGTGAAGGGGCCTCCTACAGGGTCGAGACCCAGTACTTC.

This chain uses TRBV3-1 (or the pseudogene TRBV3-2) with TRBJ1-1, with D uncertain. CDR3 length equals 13 residues. With 4 bases removed from V and 4 bases from J, the gap between germline ends came to 10 bases. CDR1 is LGHDT, CDR2 YNNKEL, per germline (reference sequence). CDR3 loop: CASSLPGTTEAFF. The CDR3, as DNA: TGTGCCAGCAGCCTACCCGGAACCACTGAAGCTTTCTTT.

This chain connects TRBV20-1 to TRBJ1-2, with D maybe TRBD1 (5 bases). This CDR3 is built from 13 residues. V was cut by 3 bases and J by 4 bases, with 12 bases left in between. Germline loops: CDR1 DFQATT, CDR2 SNEGSKA (reference sequence). This CDR3 reads CSASLTGSYGYTF. In nucleotides, the CDR3 is TGCAGTGCTAGTCTTACAGGTAGCTATGGCTACACCTTC.

The genes are TRBV5-7 and TRBJ1-3; 9 nucleotides align to TRBD1. TRBV5-7 is noted as an ORF with a role that remains uncertain. This CDR3 contains 16 residues. The ends lost 4 bases at V and 4 bases at J; junction bases unmatched: 9. This CDR3 is CASSIWGQGDGNTIYF. For the CDR3, the DNA is TGTGCCAGCAGCATATGGGGACAGGGAGACGGAAACACCATATATTTT.

This clone was recorded only once. This rearrangement joins TRBV5-6 to TRBJ2-7; D unclear. This CDR3 contains 14 residues. Germline CDR1 SGHDT, CDR2 YYEEEE. With 3 bases removed from V and 2 bases from J, the gap between germline ends came to 12 bases. The CDR3, as DNA: TGTGCCAGCAGCTCAACGACTGTCCCCTACGAGCAGTACTTC. This encodes CASSSTTVPYEQYF.

The chain joins TRBV3-1 (or the pseudogene TRBV3-2) to TRBJ1-1; TRBD1 agrees at 7 bases. The CDR3 sequence is 13 residues long. Germline V lookup: CDR1 LGHDT, CDR2 YNNKEL (reference sequence). The trim removed 2 bases at V and 8 bases at J, leaving 5 bases unmatched. The CDR3 nucleotides read TGTGCCAGCAGCCAAATTACAGGGGTGGAAGCTTTCTTT. Translating it yields CASSQITGVEAFF.

The V call is TRBV4-2, the J call TRBJ2-7, with 7 bases identical to TRBD1. This CDR3 has 13 amino acids. Germline CDR1 and CDR2: LGHNA and YNFKEQ. The junction had 2 bases not matched to a gene; V was cut back by 3 bases and J by 3 bases. The CDR3 sequence is CASSHAGGYEQYF. DNA of the CDR3: TGTGCCAGCAGCCACGCAGGGGGCTACGAGCAGTACTTC.

This chain's CDR3 is CASSTQTGTEAFF. CDR3 bases: TGTGCCAGCAGCACCCAGACGGGAACCGAAGCTTTCTTT. J is TRBJ1-1 and V is TRBV7-3, with no clear D. Germline V gives CDR1 SGHTA, CDR2 FQGTGA. Trimming took off 5 bases at V and 8 bases at J, with 15 bases between the two ends. The length of the CDR3 is 13 residues.

V gene TRBV19 combines with J gene TRBJ1-4, with D unresolved. V gave up 7 bases and J gave up 0 bases, with 9 bases separating them. This CDR3 contains 14 residues. Per germline, CDR1 LNHDA and CDR2 SQIVND (reference sequence). The CDR3 coding sequence is TGTGCCAGTACCGACTGGGCAACTAATGAAAAACTGTTTTTT. Translated, it gives CASTDWATNEKLFF.

The V and J genes are TRBV15 and TRBJ1-6; D is perhaps TRBD1 (5 bases). The CDR3 sequence is 16 residues long. CDR1 and CDR2 (germline): LNHNV, YYDKDF (reference sequence). V gave up 0 bases and J gave up 7 bases, with 13 bases separating them. DNA of the CDR3: TGTGCCACCAGCAGAGATCCGACAGTAACCAATTCACCCCTCCACTTT. As protein: CATSRDPTVTNSPLHF. Variable domain in full (rest from reference TRBV15 and TRBJ1-6): DAMVIQNPRYQVTQFGKPVTLSCSQTLNHNVMYWYQQKSSQAPKLLFHYYDKDFNNEADTPDNFQSRRPNTSFCFLDIRSPGLGDTAMYLCATSRDPTVTNSPLHFGNGTRLTVT.

This clone has only one observation. J is TRBJ2-6 and V is TRBV2; a possible D gene is TRBD1 (6 bases). Germline assignment: CDR1 SNHLY and CDR2 FYNNEI. There are 12 residues in the CDR3. V shed 7 bases and J shed 7 bases, with 8 bases lying between them. CDR3 protein: CASTTGANVLTF. The CDR3 DNA follows: TGTGCCAGCACGACAGGAGCCAACGTCCTGACTTTC.

The chain couples TRBV9 to TRBJ2-2; D perhaps matches TRBD2 (7 bases). Germline V gene data show CDR1 as SGDLS and CDR2 as YYNGEE. CDR3 length equals 13 residues. V was shortened by 4 bases and J by 6 bases, with 10 bases between the two germline ends. The CDR3 is CASSFGGPGELFF. CDR3 nucleotide sequence: TGTGCCAGCAGCTTCGGGGGGCCCGGGGAGCTGTTTTTT.

The chain joins TRBV6-6 to TRBJ2-3, with D unclear. The germline CDR1 and CDR2 sequences are MNHNY and SVGAGI (reference sequence). CDR3 length: 19 amino acids. Trimming took off 5 bases at V and 0 bases at J, with 24 bases between the two ends. The CDR3 protein is CASSRALSVPDSSTDTQYF. The CDR3 DNA is TGTGCCAGCAGTCGAGCGTTATCGGTTCCCGATTCTAGCACAGATACGCAGTATTTT.

The rearrangement joins TRBV6-2 or TRBV6-3 to TRBJ2-7, with D perhaps given as TRBD1 or TRBD2 (5 bases each). This CDR3 comprises 11 residues. The V end lost 4 bases, the J end lost 4 bases, and 5 bases lay between the germline ends. Per the germline V gene, CDR1 is MNHEY and CDR2 is SVGEGT. The CDR3 spells CASSWGYEQYF. The CDR3, as DNA: TGTGCCAGCAGTTGGGGGTACGAGCAGTACTTC.